This T cell receptor beta chain emerged from a study of graft-versus-host responses after intestinal transplantation. Study context: All recipients were transplanted with multivisceral, liver-intestinal, or isolated intestinal grafts. Findings and limits, study-wide: Investigators detected GvH clones in recipient marrow, with some emerging earlier in ileum or blood.

Comment on this clone: Its specificity is not known.

Sequencing was performed with immunoSEQ multiplex PCR; in TCRdb, only in-frame clones are kept and a portion is missing. The repertoire holds approximately 90,000 clones, with roughly 91% as singletons. The CDR3 extends over 15 amino acids. Germline V CDR1 and CDR2: SGDLS, YYNGEE. J was trimmed by 4 bases and V by 3 bases; bases with no gene match: 7. The sequencing used unstimulated CD8+ T cells sorted from spleen or lymph node cells, collected before intestinal transplant. The chain couples TRBV9 to TRBJ1-2; 9 bases agree with TRBD1. The sequence derives from a human donor who received an intestinal transplant. The CDR3 DNA reads TGTGCCAGCAGCGCACCGGGACAGGGCGTCTATGGCTACACCTTC. This gives the protein CASSAPGQGVYGYTF.